Following are 18 T cell receptor beta chains from one sample sequenced in a study of blood T cell repertoires in COVID-19. TCRdb's copy holds only in-frame clones and misses some; the assay was immunoSEQ multiplex PCR. The profile shows 54,000 or so clones, more than 75% of them singletons. The source material was peripheral blood. The receptor source for this set is a man aged 50-60 years with active COVID-19.

This chain connects TRBV24-1 to TRBJ1-1; the D gene is possibly TRBD1 (6 bases). Trimming removed 5 bases at V and 5 bases at J, with 17 bases between. Germline loops: CDR1 KGHDR, CDR2 SFDVKD. This CDR3 is built from 15 residues. CDR3 DNA sequence: TGTGCCACCAGTGTTCCGAAGGGGCAGGGGACTGAAGCTTTCTTT. It is translated as CATSVPKGQGTEAFF.

The chain couples TRBV6-1 to TRBJ2-7, with 9 bases identical to TRBD1. Losses at the gene ends were 1 base for V and 5 bases for J; bases not matched to a gene: 9. The CDR3 has 16 residues. Germline V gives CDR1 MNHNS, CDR2 SASEGT. CDR3 DNA: TGTGCCAGCAGTGAAGTTTACCGGACAGGGGTGGACGAGCAGTACTTC. Translating it yields CASSEVYRTGVDEQYF.

V gene TRBV29-1 combines with J gene TRBJ2-1; 11 nucleotides agree with TRBD2. The junction had 16 bases not matched to a gene; V was cut back by 8 bases and J by 4 bases. The CDR3 length is 17 residues. Looked up from germline, CDR1 is SQVTM and CDR2 is ANQGSEA. The CDR3 spells CSSQRGLTSGEYNEQFF. The CDR3 DNA reads as TGCAGCTCCCAGCGGGGGTTGACTAGCGGGGAGTACAATGAGCAGTTCTTC.

CDR3 region: CASSLVSGGANEKLFF. The DNA of the CDR3 is TGTGCCAGCAGCTTAGTTAGCGGGGGGGCTAATGAAAAACTGTTTTTT. The chain has TRBV7-2 and TRBJ1-4; a possible D gene is TRBD1 (5 bases). V shed 1 base and J shed 3 bases, with 12 bases lying between them. The CDR3 is 16 residues long. Germline-derived CDR1 and CDR2 are SGHTA and FQGNSA.

The chain couples TRBV11-1 to TRBJ2-5; TRBD1 agrees at 8 bases. J gave up 5 bases and V 4 bases, and 6 bases lay outside the gene matches. This CDR3 is built from 14 residues. CDR1 is SGHAT, CDR2 FQDESV, per germline (reference sequence). CDR3 residues: CASSSPQGGETQYF. The CDR3 DNA follows: TGTGCCAGCAGCTCCCCACAGGGGGGTGAGACCCAGTACTTC.

The J gene is TRBJ1-5, the V gene TRBV27; TRBD1 matches at 11 bases. Per germline, CDR1 MNHEY and CDR2 SMNVEV (reference sequence). The V gene end was trimmed by 8 bases and the J gene end by 3 bases; junction bases not matched to a gene: 6. This CDR3 has 15 amino acids. The CDR3 DNA follows: TGTGCCAGCGGCCGGACAGGGGGCCACAATCAGCCCCAGCATTTT. Protein sequence: CASGRTGGHNQPQHF.

The chain is built from TRBV7-2 and TRBJ2-1; 9 nucleotides align to TRBD2. V shed 3 bases and J 3 bases; nucleotides not matched to a gene: 6. The CDR3 is 16 amino acids. Germline assignment: CDR1 SGHTA and CDR2 FQGNSA. The CDR3 DNA reads as TGTGCCAGCAGCTTGTCAGGACTAGCGCTCTACAATGAGCAGTTCTTC. Its protein is CASSLSGLALYNEQFF.

V and J are TRBV28 and TRBJ2-7; 15 bases map to TRBD2. Germline V gives CDR1 MDHEN, CDR2 SYDVKM. The CDR3 totals 18 residues. V lost 7 bases, J lost 4 bases, and 14 bases stayed unmatched. The DNA of the CDR3 is TGTGCCAGCAACGCTTTGGGACTAGCGGGGGGCCGGGGGTACGAGCAGTACTTC. Its protein is CASNALGLAGGRGYEQYF.

The J gene is TRBJ2-1, the V gene TRBV27, with 15 nucleotides matching TRBD2. V trimming: 6 bases; J trimming: 8 bases; junction bases outside the gene matches: 14. The CDR3 contains 18 residues. Germline CDR1 is MNHEY and CDR2 is SMNVEV (reference sequence). The CDR3 is CASSPNGLAGGYDDEQFF. CDR3 nucleotides: TGTGCCAGCAGCCCCAACGGACTAGCGGGAGGGTATGACGATGAGCAGTTCTTC.

This chain connects TRBV18 to TRBJ2-5, with D perhaps matching TRBD1 (8 bases). Germline V gives CDR1 KGHSH, CDR2 LQKENI. The CDR3 covers 14 residues. Between the trimmed V and J ends, which lost 6 bases and 3 bases, there was a span of 14 bases. The CDR3 region is CASSRTGREETQYF. CDR3 nucleotide sequence: TGTGCCAGCTCCCGGACAGGGAGGGAAGAGACCCAGTACTTC.

The V and J genes are TRBV11-2 and TRBJ2-5; D unresolved. With 6 bases removed from V and 2 bases from J, the gap between germline ends came to 7 bases. Germline V gives CDR1 SGHAT, CDR2 FQNNGV. CDR3 length: 12 amino acids. DNA for the CDR3: TGTGCCAGCAGTTTCGAGCAAGAGACCCAGTACTTC. It codes for CASSFEQETQYF.

The chain has TRBV6-5 and TRBJ2-3, with 8 bases matching TRBD2. The CDR3 contains 13 residues. The germline V gene encodes CDR1 MNHEY and CDR2 SVGAGI. J was trimmed by 4 bases and V by 6 bases; bases with no gene match: 3. CDR3 nucleotide sequence: TGTGCCAGCAGGAGCGGGAGTGCAGATACGCAGTATTTT. As protein: CASRSGSADTQYF.

The chain couples TRBV11-3 to TRBJ1-3, with a tentative D call TRBD1 (5 bases). Germline V gives CDR1 SGHNT, CDR2 YENEEA. V was pared by 8 bases and J by 8 bases, with 22 bases between. The CDR3 runs 15 residues. The CDR3 reads CASQPANQQGDTIYF. Here the CDR3 DNA reads TGTGCCAGCCAACCGGCGAACCAACAAGGGGACACCATATATTTT.

Remarks on this clone: Relative to the germline gene, one junction end is altered; a read error may explain this. This chain connects TRBV6-2 or TRBV6-3 to TRBJ2-2; 15 positions match TRBD2. The CDR3 is 16 residues long. Germline V gene sequence: CDR1 MNHEY, CDR2 SVGEGT. For the CDR3, the DNA is TGTGTCAGCAGTTACTGGACTAGCGGGAGGGCCGGGGAGCTGTTTTTT. This sequence encodes CVSSYWTSGRAGELFF.

The rearrangement links TRBV6-6 to TRBJ2-7; TRBD1 matches at 7 bases. V lost 7 bases, J lost 2 bases, and 8 bases stayed unmatched. The CDR3 is made up of 14 amino acids. Germline values: CDR1 MNHNY, CDR2 SVGAGI (reference sequence). CDR3 nucleotides: TGTGCCAGCACCACCCGACAGGGACCCTACGAGCAGTACTTC. Residues: CASTTRQGPYEQYF.

The chain uses TRBV10-3 and TRBJ1-6; tentatively, D is TRBD1 (6 bases). The CDR3 extends over 13 amino acids. V was trimmed by 8 bases and J by 6 bases, leaving 11 bases between them. The V gene's germline CDR1 is ENHRY and CDR2 SYGVKD. The CDR3 coding sequence is TGTGCCATCGGGGAGGGGGTTAATTCACCCCTCCACTTT. The encoded protein is CAIGEGVNSPLHF.

Here the CDR3 DNA reads TGCAGCGTTGTGCAGGGGGCCACCGGGGAGCTGTTTTTT. This sequence encodes CSVVQGATGELFF. The chain carries TRBV29-1 and TRBJ2-2; 8 positions match TRBD1. This CDR3 is built from 13 residues. Germline CDR1 and CDR2: SQVTM and ANQGSEA. The J segment lost 4 bases and the V segment lost 4 bases, leaving 2 bases of the junction unmatched.

The V call is TRBV20-1, the J call TRBJ2-5; 7 positions agree with TRBD1. Germline loops: CDR1 DFQATT, CDR2 SNEGSKA (reference sequence). V gave up 3 bases and J gave up 0 bases; unmatched junction bases: 4. The CDR3 sequence is 14 residues long. The CDR3 coding sequence is TGCAGTGCTAGTGAGGACAGGTACCAAGAGACCCAGTACTTC. It specifies CSASEDRYQETQYF.